The 27 T cell receptor beta chains below all came from one sample that was sequenced in a study of cytomegalovirus exposure and HLA in healthy donors. A multiplex PCR was run with 60 Vbeta primers and 13 Jbeta primers. TCRdb's copy holds only in-frame clones and misses some; the assay was immunoSEQ multiplex PCR. Here the sample spans around 91,000 clones, roughly 86% being singletons. Specimen: PBMCs. All receptors come from a man aged 25-40 years in good health and CMV-seropositive.

This clone was found once. This chain connects TRBV7-2 to TRBJ2-7; no firm D call. In germline, CDR1 is SGHTA, CDR2 FQGNSA. V was clipped by 1 base and J by 0 bases, with 13 bases between them. There are 16 residues in the CDR3. For the CDR3, the DNA is TGTGCCAGCAGCTTAGGACCTCTAGACCTCTCCTACGAGCAGTACTTC. Its protein product is CASSLGPLDLSYEQYF.

This clone was seen a single time. V and J are TRBV2 and TRBJ2-3; maybe TRBD1 (6 bases). From germline, CDR1 is SNHLY and CDR2 FYNNEI. The CDR3 runs to 15 residues. The V gene lost 4 bases and the J gene lost 1 base, with 12 bases spanning the gap. DNA of the CDR3: TGTGCCAGCAGTGTTACAGGGTCCGGCACAGATACGCAGTATTTT. This gives the protein CASSVTGSGTDTQYF.

This chain links TRBV5-8 with TRBJ2-2; D is unclear. Germline V gene sequence: CDR1 SGHTS, CDR2 YDEGEE. V was trimmed by 2 bases and J by 7 bases, leaving 6 bases between them. This CDR3 has 12 amino acids. The CDR3 DNA is TGTGCCAGCAGCTTCAGGTTCGGGGAGCTGTTTTTT. Its translation is CASSFRFGELFF.

V usage is TRBV19 and J usage is TRBJ2-2; 8 positions match TRBD2. V lost 0 bases to trimming and J lost 3 bases; unmatched junction nucleotides: 3. This CDR3 has 16 residues. Germline CDR1 reads LNHDA; CDR2 reads SQIVND (reference sequence). Here the CDR3 reads CASSIDLAGYTGELFF. The CDR3 bases are TGTGCCAGTAGTATAGATTTAGCGGGGTACACCGGGGAGCTGTTTTTT.

The chain joins TRBV13 to TRBJ1-4, with D possibly TRBD1 on 5 matching bases. The V end lost 5 bases, the J end lost 7 bases, and 20 bases lay between the germline ends. The CDR3 runs to 16 residues. Germline V lookup: CDR1 PRHDT, CDR2 FYEKMQ (reference sequence). This CDR3 reads CASSVSAGRDAEKLFF. The DNA of the CDR3 is TGTGCCAGCAGCGTTAGTGCAGGGCGAGACGCTGAAAAACTGTTTTTT. Full variable domain (rest looked up from reference TRBV13 and TRBJ1-4): AAGVIQSPRHLIKEKRETATLKCYPIPRHDTVYWYQQGPGQDPQFLISFYEKMQSDKGSIPDRFSAQQFSDYHSELNMSSLELGDSALYFCASSVSAGRDAEKLFFGSGTQLSVL.

This sequence joins TRBV5-4 and TRBJ2-7, with 9 positions matching TRBD2. Germline V gives CDR1 SGHNT, CDR2 YYREEE (reference sequence). The CDR3 is 15 amino acids. V dropped 1 base and J dropped 2; count of bases not matched to a gene: 4. As DNA, the CDR3 is TGTGCCAGCAGCTTGTCCGCGGGAGGGCCCTACGAGCAGTACTTC. Its protein product is CASSLSAGGPYEQYF.

In its sample, this clone was seen a few times. V usage is TRBV5-3 and J usage is TRBJ2-1, with 7 bases aligning to TRBD1. TRBV5-3 has ORF status, its function being uncertain. The CDR3 covers 14 residues. J lost 7 bases, V lost 4 bases, and 8 bases had no gene match. The CDR3 coding sequence is TGTGCCAGAAGCCACCCCGAGGGGGCTAATGAGCAGTTCTTC. Protein sequence: CARSHPEGANEQFF.

The gene calls are TRBV27 and TRBJ2-7; 14 nucleotides line up with TRBD2. Germline assignment: CDR1 MNHEY and CDR2 SMNVEV (reference sequence). Trimming at V came to 7 bases and at J to 8 bases, leaving 7 bases not matched to a gene. This CDR3 contains 14 residues. The CDR3: CASTGTSGSSKQYF. CDR3 coding DNA: TGTGCCAGCACAGGGACTAGCGGGAGCTCGAAGCAGTACTTC.

The chain combines TRBV25-1 with TRBJ1-4, with 8 bases aligning to TRBD1. The ends lost 2 bases at V and 8 bases at J; junction bases unmatched: 4. CDR3 length equals 14 residues. The germline V gene encodes CDR1 MGHDK and CDR2 SYGVNS. The CDR3 DNA reads TGTGCCAGCAGTGAACAGGGGGCTGGCGAAAAACTGTTTTTT. Translated, it gives CASSEQGAGEKLFF.

The chain recombines TRBV6-1 with TRBJ2-3; 8 bases align to TRBD1. With 6 bases clipped from V and 8 bases from J, the junction kept 13 bases outside the gene matches. The CDR3 spans 15 residues. In germline, CDR1 is MNHNS, CDR2 SASEGT. In DNA, the CDR3 is TGTGCCAGCAGCCAGCCCGGGACAGGTGGACCTACGCAGTATTTT. This translates into CASSQPGTGGPTQYF.

This chain uses TRBV28 with TRBJ1-1, with a weak D call TRBD1 (5 bases). The CDR3 consists of 14 residues. Germline CDR1 is MDHEN and CDR2 is SYDVKM. The ends were cut back, 2 bases at V and 3 bases at J, with 10 bases in the middle. The CDR3 is CASSLQGVDTEAFF. The CDR3 DNA reads TGTGCCAGCAGTTTACAAGGGGTCGACACTGAAGCTTTCTTT.

This chain connects TRBV28 to TRBJ1-3; the D is unclear. The germline V gene encodes CDR1 MDHEN and CDR2 SYDVKM. V was clipped by 3 bases and J by 0 bases, with 12 bases between them. The CDR3 consists of 16 residues. In DNA form, the CDR3 reads TGTGCCAGCAGTTTGGCGGATTTCAGCTCTGGAAACACCATATATTTT. This gives the protein CASSLADFSSGNTIYF.

The chain employs TRBV2 and TRBJ1-3; D gene uncertain. V lost 7 bases, J lost 0 bases, and 7 bases lay in between. CDR1 and CDR2 (germline): SNHLY, FYNNEI. This CDR3 has 13 amino acids. In nucleotides, the CDR3 is TGTGCCAGCAAGATGGCCTCTGGAAACACCATATATTTT. It encodes CASKMASGNTIYF.

The V gene is TRBV5-4, the J gene TRBJ1-4, with a weak D call TRBD1 (5 bases). Germline V gives CDR1 SGHNT, CDR2 YYREEE (reference sequence). CDR3 length: 15 amino acids. The germline V and J ends were trimmed by 3 bases and 4 bases, with 13 bases remaining between them. Here the CDR3 DNA reads TGTGCCAGCAGCTCACCCGGGGGAATTAATGAAAAACTGTTTTTT. This gives the protein CASSSPGGINEKLFF.

The chain recombines TRBV9 with TRBJ1-2; a possible D gene is TRBD1 (6 bases). Germline V gene lookup returns CDR1 SGDLS and CDR2 YYNGEE. V lost 0 bases, J lost 4 bases, and 13 bases lay in between. The CDR3 loop spans 15 amino acids. For the CDR3, the DNA is TGTGCCAGCAGCGTAGGGGCGACAGGTGGCTATGGCTACACCTTC. It specifies CASSVGATGGYGYTF.

J is TRBJ2-2 and V is TRBV5-4; D is perhaps TRBD2 (6 bases). Germline lookup yields CDR1 SGHNT and CDR2 YYREEE (reference sequence). The V and J ends lost 3 bases and 3 bases respectively, with 15 bases between them. The CDR3 runs 16 residues. The CDR3 DNA is TGTGCCAGCAGCTCCTATAGCGGACGATACACCGGGGAGCTGTTTTTT. It yields the protein CASSSYSGRYTGELFF. The variable domain in full, completed from reference TRBV5-4 and TRBJ2-2, reads ETGVTQSPTHLIKTRGQQVTLRCSSQSGHNTVSWYQQALGQGPQFIFQYYREEENGRGNFPPRFSGLQFPNYSSELNVNALELDDSALYLCASSSYSGRYTGELFFGEGSRLTVL.

The chain links TRBV6-1 to TRBJ1-5; the D gene is possibly TRBD1 (5 bases). CDR1 and CDR2 from the germline V gene are MNHNS and SASEGT. The CDR3 contains 16 residues. V lost 0 bases to trimming and J lost 6 bases, with 15 bases between them. CDR3 sequence reads: CASSEAPGRASQPQHF. In nucleotides, the CDR3 is TGTGCCAGCAGTGAAGCCCCAGGGAGGGCTAGTCAGCCCCAGCATTTT.

The chain recombines TRBV29-1 with TRBJ2-3; D may be TRBD1 (5 bases). V lost 3 bases and J lost 0, with 19 bases in between. The CDR3 has 17 residues. CDR1 and CDR2 (germline): SQVTM, ANQGSEA. The CDR3 reads CSVDDHPRAVSTDTQYF. CDR3 nucleotide sequence: TGCAGCGTTGACGATCACCCCAGGGCTGTTAGCACAGATACGCAGTATTTT.

The rearrangement joins TRBV27 to TRBJ2-1; 12 positions agree with TRBD2. V lost 2 bases and J lost 9; bases outside the gene matches: 17. Germline assignment: CDR1 MNHEY and CDR2 SMNVEV (reference sequence). The CDR3 covers 19 residues. CDR3 region: CASSLQGLAGGGTYGEQFF. DNA of the CDR3: TGTGCCAGCAGTTTACAGGGACTAGCGGGTGGGGGAACCTACGGTGAGCAGTTCTTC.

The genes are TRBV27 and TRBJ2-2; TRBD1 aligns across 9 bases. V dropped 1 base and J dropped 3; count of bases not matched to a gene: 6. Per the germline V gene, CDR1 is MNHEY and CDR2 is SMNVEV (reference sequence). This CDR3 spans 17 amino acids. CDR3: CASSLWDRVAYTGELFF. The CDR3 bases are TGTGCCAGCAGTTTATGGGACAGGGTCGCGTACACCGGGGAGCTGTTTTTT.

This chain uses TRBV5-1 with TRBJ2-3, with 9 bases identical to TRBD2. Germline CDR1 and CDR2: SGHRS and YFSETQ. This CDR3 is built from 15 residues. The V segment lost 6 bases and the J segment 1 base; nucleotides outside the gene matches: 6. The chain's CDR3 is CASTEVAGGTDTQYF. The CDR3 DNA follows: TGCGCCAGCACCGAAGTAGCGGGAGGCACAGATACGCAGTATTTT.

This clone has a single count. The chain carries TRBV11-3 and TRBJ2-7; D remains unclear. The V end lost 1 base, the J end lost 7 bases, and 11 bases lay between the germline ends. The V gene's germline CDR1 is SGHNT and CDR2 YENEEA. CDR3 size: 13 residues. The CDR3 bases are TGTGCCAGCAGCTTAGGGTCGACCGGGGAGCAGTACTTC. Encoded protein: CASSLGSTGEQYF.

The J gene is TRBJ1-2, the V gene TRBV4-2; 10 bases are a match to TRBD1. Trimming removed 1 base from V and 2 bases from J; junction bases left unmatched: 1. CDR1 LGHNA and CDR2 YNFKEQ come from the germline V gene. CDR3 length equals 15 residues. CDR3 loop: CASSQGQGANYGYTF. CDR3 sequence (DNA): TGTGCCAGCAGCCAAGGACAGGGGGCGAACTATGGCTACACCTTC.

This clone has just one count. The rearrangement links TRBV18 to TRBJ1-4; perhaps TRBD1 as D (5 bases). The CDR3 loop spans 15 amino acids. With 3 bases removed from V and 8 bases from J, the gap between germline ends came to 16 bases. Per the germline V gene, CDR1 is KGHSH and CDR2 is LQKENI. CDR3: CASSPPGTVGEKLFF. The CDR3 DNA sequence: TGTGCCAGCTCACCCCCCGGGACTGTTGGGGAAAAACTGTTTTTT.

This chain links TRBV11-2 with TRBJ2-1, with D maybe TRBD2 (6 bases). The CDR3 runs 15 residues. Between the trimmed V and J ends, which lost 4 bases and 3 bases, there was a span of 13 bases. Germline V gene lookup returns CDR1 SGHAT and CDR2 FQNNGV. CDR3 bases: TGTGCCAGCAGCTCACGGTGGGGAGGCTACAATGAGCAGTTCTTC. The encoded protein is CASSSRWGGYNEQFF.

The V call is TRBV6-5, the J call TRBJ2-7; 12 bases fit TRBD2. The V segment lost 6 bases and the J segment 7 bases; nucleotides outside the gene matches: 7. The CDR3 is 14 amino acids. CDR1 MNHEY and CDR2 SVGAGI come from the germline V gene. CDR3 in amino acids: CASSMAGTSGEQYF. The CDR3 DNA follows: TGTGCCAGCAGCATGGCCGGGACTAGCGGGGAGCAGTACTTC.

The rearrangement uses TRBV5-6 and TRBJ2-7, with D possibly TRBD2 on 5 matching bases. Deletions cut 0 bases from V and 5 bases from J, with 9 bases between. The CDR3 length is 13 residues. Germline V lookup: CDR1 SGHDT, CDR2 YYEEEE. The CDR3 sequence is CASSLAYSDEQYF. The CDR3 bases are TGTGCCAGCAGCTTGGCCTATAGCGACGAGCAGTACTTC.